The rows below give T cell receptor beta chains drawn from one sample of a study of chemoradiotherapy in HPV16-positive cancers. The assay was immunoSEQ multiplex PCR, and TCRdb's table has in-frame clones only and misses some. The sample has some 8,800 clones; 70% to 80% are singletons. Sampling took place from a patient who underwent chemoradiotherapy. These receptor sequences come from a human donor with HPV-associated anogenital cancer. Both conserved end residues are part of each CDR3. Each record gives: V gene, clone size, D gene, J gene, CDR3 DNA, CDR3 protein. A D gene is named only where the DNA matches it firmly. A row's size may be missing; if present it is once, few, many or a size class.

TRBV30,NA,TRBD2,TRBJ2-1,TGTGCCTGGAGTGCTGGGACTAGATACAATGAGCAGTTCTTC,CAWSAGTRYNEQFF
TRBV20-1,few,TRBD1,TRBJ1-1,TGCAGTGCTAGGACAGGGGAAGCTTTCTTT,CSARTGEAFF
TRBV5-5,NA,TRBD1,TRBJ1-2,TGTGCCAGCAGCTTGAATCAGGGGGCCAACTATGGCTACACCTTC,CASSLNQGANYGYTF
TRBV28,once,TRBD1,TRBJ1-5,TGTGCCAGCAGTCCTAACAGGGGGCGCTTCGCCAATGGCAATCAGCCCCAGCATTTT,CASSPNRGRFANGNQPQHF
TRBV29-1,NA,NA,TRBJ1-2,TGCAGCGTTGACCCGGGCTACGGCTATGGCTACACCTTC,CSVDPGYGYGYTF
TRBV2,few,NA,TRBJ1-5,TGTGCCAGGGATTTCGGAGGGTGCAATCAGCCCCAGCATTTT,CARDFGGCNQPQHF
TRBV10-3,NA,NA,TRBJ2-2,TGTGCCACCAATCGGGGGAACACCGGGGAGCTGTTTTTT,CATNRGNTGELFF
TRBV5-1,NA,TRBD1,TRBJ2-3,TGCGCCAGCAGTGGACAGGGGGACGATACGCAGTATTTT,CASSGQGDDTQYF
TRBV6-8,NA,NA,TRBJ2-1,TGTGCCAGCAGTTACTCGTCGGGGGGCCCTGTGCATGAGCAGTTCTTC,CASSYSSGGPVHEQFF
TRBV30,once,NA,TRBJ1-1,TGTGCCTGGAGTGAACAGCCGAACACTGAAGCTTTCTTT,CAWSEQPNTEAFF
TRBV5-6,NA,NA,TRBJ1-2,TGTGCCAGCAGCTTGTCCCCGGGGACAACTAACTATGGCTACACCTTC,CASSLSPGTTNYGYTF
TRBV10-3,few,NA,TRBJ2-3,TGTGCCATCAGTGGGGGGGCCCGGGATGGAGATACGCAGTATTTT,CAISGGARDGDTQYF
TRBV11-3,NA,NA,TRBJ1-4,TGTGCCAGCAGCGGGGATGCAACTAATGAAAAACTGTTTTTT,CASSGDATNEKLFF
TRBV5-1,NA,TRBD1,TRBJ2-3,TGCGCCAGCAGCTTGGCCGTAGGGGGCTTTAGCACAGATACGCAGTATTTT,CASSLAVGGFSTDTQYF
TRBV5-1,once,TRBD1,TRBJ1-1,TGCGCCAGCAGCTCTACAGGGGGCAGGGGCACTGAAGCTTTCTTT,CASSSTGGRGTEAFF
TRBV9,once,NA,TRBJ2-1,TGTGCCAGCAGCGAGGGTAGGACGGCCTACAATGAGCAGTTCTTC,CASSEGRTAYNEQFF
TRBV5-6,NA,TRBD2,TRBJ2-1,TGTGCCAGCAGCTTGGAGTTACTAGCGGGGGCCTCATACAATGAGCAGTTCTTC,CASSLELLAGASYNEQFF
TRBV9,few,NA,TRBJ1-2,TGTGCCAGCCAGACAGGCAACTATGGCTACACCTTC,CASQTGNYGYTF
TRBV5-1,NA,NA,TRBJ1-2,TGCGCCAGCAGCTTGTTGGGACCGTTCGGTGGCGACACCTTC,CASSLLGPFGGDTF
TRBV21-1,NA,NA,TRBJ1-4,TGTGCCAGCAGCAGTACAGGAGAAGAAAAACTGTTTTTT,CASSSTGEEKLFF
TRBV6-1,once,NA,TRBJ2-3,TGTGCCAGCATCGTAAAAGGGCCAGATACGCAGTATTTT,CASIVKGPDTQYF
TRBV19,NA,TRBD1,TRBJ2-7,TGTGCCAGTAGTATCCCAGGGGGCGCGATGTACGAGCAGTACTTC,CASSIPGGAMYEQYF
TRBV6-6,NA,TRBD1,TRBJ1-5,TGTGCCAGCACCTCGGGACAGCTACAGCCCCAGCATTTT,CASTSGQLQPQHF
TRBV19,NA,TRBD1,TRBJ1-4,TGTGCCAGTAGTAGACAGGGTGGTACTAATGAAAAACTGTTTTTT,CASSRQGGTNEKLFF
TRBV6-1,few,TRBD1,TRBJ1-6,TGTGCCAGCAGTACAGGGGGCTATTCACCCCTCCACTTT,CASSTGGYSPLHF
TRBV28,NA,NA,TRBJ2-1,TGTGCCAGCAGTTTACCTGGTTACAATGAGCAGTTCTTC,CASSLPGYNEQFF